One and the same sample provided the 23 T cell receptor beta chains below, sequenced in a study of cytomegalovirus exposure and HLA in healthy donors. This PCR relied on a set of 60 Vbeta primers and 13 Jbeta primers. Assay: immunoSEQ multiplex PCR; the TCRdb copy retains only in-frame clones and omits some. This table has some 150,000 clones, 80% appearing once. Source material: PBMCs. Receptors were obtained from a man younger than 35 in good health and CMV-seropositive.

The gene calls are TRBV30 and TRBJ2-3, with 7 positions matching TRBD2. The CDR3 is made up of 14 amino acids. Unmatched junction bases numbered 5, after V lost 2 bases and J lost 3 bases. In germline, CDR1 is GTSNPN, CDR2 SVGIG (reference sequence). Written as DNA, the CDR3 is TGTGCCTGGAGTTCATTCGGGGGGACAGATACGCAGTATTTT. This encodes CAWSSFGGTDTQYF.

The chain combines TRBV29-1 with TRBJ2-7; no clear D. V was cut by 4 bases and J by 2 bases, with 12 bases left in between. The CDR3 runs to 13 residues. Germline CDR1 SQVTM, CDR2 ANQGSEA. DNA for the CDR3: TGCAGCGTTGGAGGTACTCTAGCCTACGAGCAGTACTTC. This gives the protein CSVGGTLAYEQYF.

The chain is built from TRBV4-1 and TRBJ2-7, with TRBD2 identical over 10 bases. Losses at the gene ends were 4 bases for V and 4 bases for J; bases not matched to a gene: 10. CDR1 MGHRA and CDR2 YSYEKL come from the germline V gene. CDR3 length: 16 residues. For the CDR3, the DNA is TGCGCCAGCAGCCGATCGCCTAGCGGGAGCCTGTACGAGCAGTACTTC. Translation: CASSRSPSGSLYEQYF.

The rearrangement links TRBV5-1 to TRBJ2-3; 9 positions match TRBD2. V trimming: 4 bases; J trimming: 1 base; junction bases outside the gene matches: 4. Looked up from germline, CDR1 is SGHRS and CDR2 is YFSETQ. This CDR3 spans 15 amino acids. The CDR3 DNA reads TGCGCCAGCAGCCAGACTAGCGGACGCACAGATACGCAGTATTTT. Residues: CASSQTSGRTDTQYF. The full variable domain, in which reference TRBV5-1 and TRBJ2-3 provide the parts outside the CDR3, is KAGVTQTPRYLIKTRGQQVTLSCSPISGHRSVSWYQQTPGQGLQFLFEYFSETQRNKGNFPGRFSGRQFSNSRSEMNVSTLELGDSALYLCASSQTSGRTDTQYFGPGTRLTVL.

The rearrangement joins TRBV5-4 to TRBJ1-1; D possibly corresponds to TRBD1 (5 bases). V lost 3 bases and J 5 bases, leaving 14 bases between the germline ends. The CDR3 consists of 14 residues. In germline, CDR1 is SGHNT, CDR2 YYREEE (reference sequence). CDR3 amino acids: CASSSWGGGTEAFF. DNA of the CDR3: TGTGCCAGCAGCTCTTGGGGGGGTGGAACTGAAGCTTTCTTT.

The J gene is TRBJ2-5, the V gene TRBV9; 9 bases fit TRBD2. This CDR3 is 13 amino acids long. J was trimmed by 3 bases and V by 6 bases; bases with no gene match: 3. Germline CDR1 and CDR2: SGDLS and YYNGEE. The CDR3 nucleotides read TGTGCCAGCAACCGCGGGGGGGAAGAGACCCAGTACTTC. This translates into CASNRGGEETQYF.

V gene TRBV6-1 combines with J gene TRBJ2-5; a possible D gene is TRBD2 (6 bases). CDR3 size: 13 residues. From germline, CDR1 is MNHNS and CDR2 SASEGT. V was pared by 8 bases and J by 5 bases, with 15 bases between. CDR3 sequence reads: CASGDSGRETQYF. CDR3 coding DNA: TGTGCCAGCGGGGACTCCGGGCGGGAGACCCAGTACTTC.

The chain combines TRBV6-6 with TRBJ1-2; D gene uncertain. The germline V and J ends were trimmed by 0 bases and 2 bases, with 13 bases remaining between them. Germline values: CDR1 MNHNY, CDR2 SVGAGI (reference sequence). The CDR3 is 16 amino acids. In DNA form, the CDR3 reads TGTGCCAGCAGTTACTCGAGTCCCCGAGTGAACTATGGCTACACCTTC. Its protein is CASSYSSPRVNYGYTF.

This clone showed up just once. The J gene is TRBJ2-3, the V gene TRBV25-1, with D perhaps TRBD2 (5 bases). Between the trimmed V and J ends, which lost 3 bases and 3 bases, there was a span of 13 bases. CDR3 size: 15 residues. Germline lookup yields CDR1 MGHDK and CDR2 SYGVNS. Here the CDR3 DNA reads TGTGCCAGCAGTGAGGGTCATACTAGGACAGATACGCAGTATTTT. Translating gives CASSEGHTRTDTQYF.

This clone came up a few times. This chain uses TRBV18 with TRBJ1-1; TRBD1 matches at 7 bases. The CDR3 runs 15 residues. J lost 2 bases, V lost 3 bases, and 6 bases had no gene match. Germline V gives CDR1 KGHSH, CDR2 LQKENI. CDR3: CASSPRQGDNTEAFF. DNA of the CDR3: TGTGCCAGCTCACCCCGACAGGGAGACAACACTGAAGCTTTCTTT.

This clone was found a few times. This chain connects TRBV5-1 to TRBJ2-7; 10 positions agree with TRBD1. CDR1 and CDR2 (germline): SGHRS, YFSETQ. V trimming: 0 bases; J trimming: 6 bases; junction bases outside the gene matches: 18. There are 19 residues in the CDR3. CDR3 sequence (DNA): TGCGCCAGCAGCTTGGAGGGGACAGGGGTCCTTATTTGGGATGGCGAGCAGTACTTC. It is translated as CASSLEGTGVLIWDGEQYF.

This clone was observed once. The chain couples TRBV19 to TRBJ1-2; D unresolved. In germline, CDR1 is LNHDA, CDR2 SQIVND (reference sequence). CDR3 length: 13 amino acids. V was pared by 1 base and J by 6 bases, with 9 bases between. CDR3 loop: CASSIAQENGYTF. The CDR3, as DNA: TGTGCCAGTAGTATAGCTCAGGAAAATGGCTACACCTTC.

This clone was seen more than once but under ten times. The CDR3 sequence: CASSLAPARSSYNEQFF. CDR3 coding DNA: TGCGCCAGCAGCTTGGCCCCAGCGCGTAGCTCCTACAATGAGCAGTTCTTC. The chain uses TRBV5-1 and TRBJ2-1; D unclear. V was clipped by 0 bases and J by 0 bases, with 13 bases between them. Germline values: CDR1 SGHRS, CDR2 YFSETQ. The CDR3 covers 17 residues.

The CDR3 spells CASNGAVYSNQPQHF. In DNA form, the CDR3 reads TGTGCCAGTAACGGAGCTGTCTATAGCAATCAGCCCCAGCATTTT. This chain connects TRBV19 to TRBJ1-5; D unresolved. Germline V gene data show CDR1 as LNHDA and CDR2 as SQIVND (reference sequence). The CDR3 extends over 15 amino acids. The V gene lost 7 bases and the J gene lost 0 bases, with 13 bases spanning the gap.

The chain has TRBV6-1 and TRBJ2-7; D gene unclear. Looked up from germline, CDR1 is MNHNS and CDR2 is SASEGT. V lost 7 bases to trimming and J lost 3 bases, with 16 bases between them. The CDR3 has 14 residues. CDR3 amino acids: CASKSYAVNYEQYF. In DNA form, the CDR3 reads TGTGCCAGCAAGTCCTACGCGGTGAACTACGAGCAGTACTTC.

In this sample, this clone turned up a few times. Other nucleotide sequences from this sample produce the same CDR3. The chain joins TRBV29-1 to TRBJ2-1, with 8 bases fitting TRBD2. J lost 3 bases, V lost 6 bases, and 1 base had no gene match. Germline V CDR1 and CDR2: SQVTM, ANQGSEA. CDR3 length equals 12 residues. The CDR3 sequence is CSVAGVYNEQFF. The CDR3 DNA reads TGCAGCGTAGCGGGAGTCTACAATGAGCAGTTCTTC.

This clone has just a few counts. The genes are TRBV7-2 and TRBJ1-1; maybe TRBD1 (6 bases). This CDR3 has 15 residues. Germline V gene sequence: CDR1 SGHTA, CDR2 FQGNSA. Trimming took 5 bases from V and 8 from J, leaving 21 bases between them. CDR3 protein: CASSRGSTGPREAFF. The CDR3 DNA follows: TGTGCCAGCAGCCGAGGGTCTACAGGGCCGCGAGAAGCTTTCTTT.

The chain couples TRBV6-1 to TRBJ1-2, with 7 bases identical to TRBD1. This CDR3 contains 15 residues. V dropped 2 bases and J dropped 5; count of bases not matched to a gene: 8. Looked up from germline, CDR1 is MNHNS and CDR2 is SASEGT. This CDR3 reads CASSESYGTAYGYTF. The DNA of the CDR3 is TGTGCCAGCAGTGAAAGTTACGGGACAGCGTATGGCTACACCTTC.

The count of this clone is one. The rearrangement joins TRBV9 to TRBJ1-1, with no clear D. V lost 4 bases to trimming and J lost 6 bases, with 10 bases between them. The CDR3 has 12 residues. Germline CDR1 is SGDLS and CDR2 is YYNGEE. The CDR3 here is CASSRERSEAFF. The CDR3 nucleotides are TGTGCCAGCAGCAGGGAGCGCTCTGAAGCTTTCTTT.

The V gene is TRBV9, the J gene TRBJ2-7, with D possibly matching TRBD2 (5 bases). This CDR3 has 15 residues. Trimming pared 0 bases from V and 2 bases from J, leaving 12 bases between. Germline CDR1 SGDLS, CDR2 YYNGEE. The CDR3 bases are TGTGCCAGCAGCGTAGAAGAGGTTAGCGCCTACGAGCAGTACTTC. Protein: CASSVEEVSAYEQYF.

This chain connects TRBV7-6 to TRBJ1-1; D gene ambiguous. Trimming cost V 1 base and J 0 bases, with 6 bases left between them. Germline lookup yields CDR1 SGHVS and CDR2 FNYEAQ. This CDR3 has 14 amino acids. The CDR3 protein is CASSLGAVNTEAFF. CDR3 DNA: TGTGCCAGCAGCTTAGGTGCAGTGAACACTGAAGCTTTCTTT.

V usage is TRBV2 and J usage is TRBJ1-5, with 7 bases lining up with TRBD1. The CDR3 has 15 residues. Germline CDR1 reads SNHLY; CDR2 reads FYNNEI. The ends lost 6 bases at V and 5 bases at J; junction bases unmatched: 10. Written as DNA, the CDR3 is TGTGCCAGCAGGGGAAACAGGGGAGGTTATCAGCCCCAGCATTTT. This gives the protein CASRGNRGGYQPQHF.

This clone occurred a few times. This chain joins TRBV7-9 and TRBJ1-1, with 7 bases that match TRBD1. Per the germline V gene, CDR1 is SEHNR and CDR2 is FQNEAQ (reference sequence). This CDR3 contains 12 residues. The V and J ends lost 6 bases and 7 bases, in that order; junction bases with no gene match: 5. The CDR3 here is CASREGQLEAFF. The CDR3 DNA reads as TGTGCCAGCAGGGAGGGACAGCTTGAAGCTTTCTTT. Filled out from reference TRBV7-9 and TRBJ1-1, the complete variable domain reads DTGVSQNPRHKITKRGQNVTFRCDPISEHNRLYWYRQTLGQGPEFLTYFQNEAQLEKSRLLSDRFSAERPKGSFSTLEIQRTEQGDSAMYLCASREGQLEAFFGQGTRLTVV.